This T cell receptor beta chain was found in a study of shared clonotypes between healthy human individuals. Trimming left V 9 bases short and J 6 bases short, with 21 bases between. Per the germline V gene, CDR1 is LNHDA and CDR2 is SQIVND (reference sequence). This CDR3 comprises 16 residues. Sequencing used immunoSEQ multiplex PCR; TCRdb keeps in-frame clones, though not all of them. Here the sample spans around 700,000 clones, approximately 75% being singletons. The origin of this receptor is a woman aged 25 to 45 in good health. Sequenced input: memory CD4+ T cells sorted from blood. Subset here: CD45RA-negative fraction. This chain links TRBV19 with TRBJ2-6, with a possible D match to TRBD2 (6 bases). The CDR3 nucleotides read TGTGCCAGCGAACGGGGAGGATCTCTGGAGGCCAACGTCCTGACTTTC. Amino acid sequence: CASERGGSLEANVLTF.